This T cell receptor beta chain was sequenced in a study of cytomegalovirus exposure and HLA in healthy donors. The wider study: An earlier analysis found roughly 100 million unique TCR beta sequences from approximately 190 million T cells. Out of fewer than 500 genotyped donors, about 84% belonged to the Caucasian-associated ancestry cluster.

The CDR3 runs 17 residues. Germline CDR1 SSHAT, CDR2 FNYEAQ (reference sequence). PCR used 60 Vbeta primers and 13 Jbeta primers. Measured with immunoSEQ multiplex PCR; TCRdb has only the in-frame clones, and not every one. This sample has around 220,000 clones, with about three quarters found just once. To note about this clone: Its antigen remains unidentified. The junction departs from the called germline gene at one end, perhaps through a read error.

General study results and limits: Usually a TCR sequence was rare, but some public TCRs were found in many donors.

This sequence joins TRBV7-7 and TRBJ2-1; 11 bases align to TRBD2. The clonotype was recovered from a man between 18 and 35 years old in good health and CMV-seronegative. The sample taken for sequencing was PBMCs. The DNA for the CDR3 is TGTGCTAGCAGCCCCCGGCCCGGGACTAGCGGCCTCAATGAGCAGTTCTTC. Its protein product is CASSPRPGTSGLNEQFF.